Here is one TCR beta chain with its context. This entry comes from a study of T-cell reconstitution after alpha-beta-depleted transplantation in children. Researchers prepared the TCRbeta library using unique molecular identifiers, the study reports. TCRdb re-called the PCR reads through MiXCR, storing one row per CDR3 protein. The data show over 70,000 distinct CDR3 sequences, 6.5% to 8.5% seen once. V lost 2 bases and J lost 0, with 13 bases in between. This CDR3 contains 16 residues. Germline V lookup: CDR1 SGHVS, CDR2 FQNEAQ. This TCR came from a human donor who donated a stem cell graft to a child with congenital amegakaryocytic thrombocytopenia. The sequenced sample was PBMCs from the stem cell graft donor, obtained from the stem cell graft. This rearrangement joins TRBV7-8 to TRBJ1-1; tentative D call: TRBD1 (6 bases). CDR3 bases: TGTGCCAGCAGCTTACGCCGACAGGCCATGAACACTGAAGCTTTCTTT. It yields the protein CASSLRRQAMNTEAFF.